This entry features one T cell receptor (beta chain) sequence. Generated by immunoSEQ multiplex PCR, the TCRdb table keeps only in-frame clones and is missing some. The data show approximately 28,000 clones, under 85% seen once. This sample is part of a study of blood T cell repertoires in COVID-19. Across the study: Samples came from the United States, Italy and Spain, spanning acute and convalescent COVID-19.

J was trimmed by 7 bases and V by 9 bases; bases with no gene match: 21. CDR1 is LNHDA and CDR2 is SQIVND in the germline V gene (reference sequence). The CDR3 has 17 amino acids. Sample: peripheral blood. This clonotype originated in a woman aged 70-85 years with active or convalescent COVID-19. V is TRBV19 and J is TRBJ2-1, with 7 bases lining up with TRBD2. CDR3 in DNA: TGTGCCAGCAAATCACTAGGCGGGAGCGTATTTTTGAATGAGCAGTTCTTC. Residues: CASKSLGGSVFLNEQFF.